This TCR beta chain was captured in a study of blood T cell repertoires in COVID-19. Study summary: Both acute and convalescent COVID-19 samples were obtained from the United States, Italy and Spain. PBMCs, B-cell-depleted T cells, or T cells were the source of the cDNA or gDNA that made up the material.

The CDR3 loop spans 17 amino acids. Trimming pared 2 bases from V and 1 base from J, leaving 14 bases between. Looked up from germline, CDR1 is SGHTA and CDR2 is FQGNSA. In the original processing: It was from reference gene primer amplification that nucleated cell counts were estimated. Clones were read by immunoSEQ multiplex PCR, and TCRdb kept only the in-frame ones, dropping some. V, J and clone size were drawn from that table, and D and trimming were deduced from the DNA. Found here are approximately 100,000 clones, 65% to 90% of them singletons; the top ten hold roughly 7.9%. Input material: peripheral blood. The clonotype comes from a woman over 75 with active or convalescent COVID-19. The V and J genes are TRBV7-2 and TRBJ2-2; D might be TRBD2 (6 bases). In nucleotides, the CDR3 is TGTGCCAGCAGCTTAAGCTCCCGGGGGATGAACACCGGGGAGCTGTTTTTT. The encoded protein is CASSLSSRGMNTGELFF.